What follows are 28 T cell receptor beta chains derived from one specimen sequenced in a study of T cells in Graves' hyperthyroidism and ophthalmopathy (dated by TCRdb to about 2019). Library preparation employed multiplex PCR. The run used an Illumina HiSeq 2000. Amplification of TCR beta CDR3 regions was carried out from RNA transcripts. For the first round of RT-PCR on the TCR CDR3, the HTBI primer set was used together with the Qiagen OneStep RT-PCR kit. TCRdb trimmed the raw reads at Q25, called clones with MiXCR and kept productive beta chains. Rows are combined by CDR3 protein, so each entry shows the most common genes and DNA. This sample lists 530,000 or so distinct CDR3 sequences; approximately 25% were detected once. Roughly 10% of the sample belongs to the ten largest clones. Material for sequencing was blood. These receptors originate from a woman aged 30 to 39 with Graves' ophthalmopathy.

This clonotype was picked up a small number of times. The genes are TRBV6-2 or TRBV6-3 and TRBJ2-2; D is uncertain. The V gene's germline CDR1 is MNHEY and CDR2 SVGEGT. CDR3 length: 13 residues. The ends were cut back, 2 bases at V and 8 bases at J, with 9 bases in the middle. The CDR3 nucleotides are TGTGCCAGCAGTTACAGGATTGCAGGGGAGCTGTTTTTT. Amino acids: CASSYRIAGELFF.

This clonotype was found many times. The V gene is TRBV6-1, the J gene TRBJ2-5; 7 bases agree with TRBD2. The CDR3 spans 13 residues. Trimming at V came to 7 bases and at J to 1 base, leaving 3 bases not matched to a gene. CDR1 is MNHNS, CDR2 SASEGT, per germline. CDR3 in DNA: TGTGCCAGCAACCCGGGGGGCCAAGAGACCCAGTACTTC. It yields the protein CASNPGGQETQYF.

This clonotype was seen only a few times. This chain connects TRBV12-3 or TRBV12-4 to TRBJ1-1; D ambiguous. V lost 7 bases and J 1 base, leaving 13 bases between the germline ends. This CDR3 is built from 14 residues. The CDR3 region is CASMVSGSNTEAFF. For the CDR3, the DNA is TGTGCCAGCATGGTGAGCGGATCGAACACTGAAGCTTTCTTT.

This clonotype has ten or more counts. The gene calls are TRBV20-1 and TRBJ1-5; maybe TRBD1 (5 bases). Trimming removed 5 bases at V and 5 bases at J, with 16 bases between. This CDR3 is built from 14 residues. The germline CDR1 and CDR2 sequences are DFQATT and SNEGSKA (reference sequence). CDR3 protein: CSAGFRGAYQPQHF. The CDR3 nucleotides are TGCAGTGCTGGTTTCCGGGGCGCTTATCAGCCCCAGCATTTT.

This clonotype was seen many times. CDR3 in DNA: TGCGCCAGCAGCCGAGATGGGGTCCGCTTGCCCTATGGCTACACCTTC. This codes for CASSRDGVRLPYGYTF. V usage is TRBV5-1 and J usage is TRBJ1-2; D gene uncertain. There are 16 residues in the CDR3. V shed 4 bases and J shed 4 bases, with 20 bases lying between them. Germline CDR1 is SGHRS and CDR2 is YFSETQ.

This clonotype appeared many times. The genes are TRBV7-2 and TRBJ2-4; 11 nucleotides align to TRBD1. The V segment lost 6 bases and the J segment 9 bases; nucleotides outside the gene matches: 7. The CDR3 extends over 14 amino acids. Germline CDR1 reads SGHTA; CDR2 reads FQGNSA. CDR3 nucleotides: TGTGCCAGCAGGCGAGGGACAGGGGGAGGCATTCAGTACTTC. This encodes CASRRGTGGGIQYF.

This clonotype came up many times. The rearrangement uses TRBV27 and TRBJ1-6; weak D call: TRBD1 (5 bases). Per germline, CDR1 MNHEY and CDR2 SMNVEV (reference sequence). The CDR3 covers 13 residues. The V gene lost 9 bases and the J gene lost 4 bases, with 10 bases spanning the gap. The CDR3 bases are TGTGCCAGTGGGACGGTGTATAATTCACCCCTCCACTTT. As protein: CASGTVYNSPLHF.

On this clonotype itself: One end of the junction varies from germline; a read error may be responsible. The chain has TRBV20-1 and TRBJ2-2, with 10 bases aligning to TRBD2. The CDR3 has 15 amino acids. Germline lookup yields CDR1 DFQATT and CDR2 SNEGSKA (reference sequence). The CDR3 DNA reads TGCAGTGCTAGAGAACTAGCGGGGAACACCGGGGAGCTGTTGTTT. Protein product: CSARELAGNTGELLF.

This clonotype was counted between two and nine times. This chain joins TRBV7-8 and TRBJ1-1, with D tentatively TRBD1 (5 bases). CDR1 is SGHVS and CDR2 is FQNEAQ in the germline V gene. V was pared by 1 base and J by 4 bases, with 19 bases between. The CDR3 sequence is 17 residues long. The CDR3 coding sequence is TGTGCCAGCAGCTTAGGATTGGATGGGGCGGAAGGCACTGAAGCTTTCTTT. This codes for CASSLGLDGAEGTEAFF.

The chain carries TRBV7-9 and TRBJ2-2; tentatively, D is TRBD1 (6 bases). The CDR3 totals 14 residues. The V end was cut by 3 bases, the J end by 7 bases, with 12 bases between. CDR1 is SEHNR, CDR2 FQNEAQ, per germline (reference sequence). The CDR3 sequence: CASSLSRGIGELFF. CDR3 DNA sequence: TGTGCCAGCAGCTTGTCCAGGGGTATCGGGGAGCTGTTTTTT.

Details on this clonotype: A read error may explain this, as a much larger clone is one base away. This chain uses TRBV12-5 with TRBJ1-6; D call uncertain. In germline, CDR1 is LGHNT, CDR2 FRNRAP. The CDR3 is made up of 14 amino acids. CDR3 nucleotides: TGTGCCAGCAGATTATGGACGGTGGGTTCACCCCTCCACTTT. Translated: CASRLWTVGSPLHF. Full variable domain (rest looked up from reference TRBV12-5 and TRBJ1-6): DARVTQTPRHKVTEMGQEVTMRCQPILGHNTVFWYRQTMMQGLELLAYFRNRAPLDDSGMPKDRFSAEMPDATLATLKIQPSEPRDSAVYFCASRLWTVGSPLHFGNGTRLTVT.

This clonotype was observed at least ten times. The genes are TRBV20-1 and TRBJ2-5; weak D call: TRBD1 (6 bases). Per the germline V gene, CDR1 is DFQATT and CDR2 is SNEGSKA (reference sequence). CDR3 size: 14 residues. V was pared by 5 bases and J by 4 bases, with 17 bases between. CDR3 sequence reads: CSAGLSGTLETQYF. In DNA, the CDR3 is TGCAGTGCTGGCCTATCCGGGACACTAGAGACCCAGTACTTC.

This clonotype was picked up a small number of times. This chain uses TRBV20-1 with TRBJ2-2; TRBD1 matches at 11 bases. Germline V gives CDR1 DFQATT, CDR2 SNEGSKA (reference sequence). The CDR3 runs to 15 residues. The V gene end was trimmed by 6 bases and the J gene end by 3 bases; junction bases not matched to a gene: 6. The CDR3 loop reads CSASDRGPDTGELFF. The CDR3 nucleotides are TGCAGTGCATCGGACAGGGGGCCAGACACCGGGGAGCTGTTTTTT.

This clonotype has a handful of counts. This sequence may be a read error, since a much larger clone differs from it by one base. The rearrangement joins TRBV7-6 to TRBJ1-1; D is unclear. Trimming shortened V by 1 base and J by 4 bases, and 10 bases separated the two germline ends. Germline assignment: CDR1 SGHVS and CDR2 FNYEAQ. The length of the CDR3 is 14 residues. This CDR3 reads CASSLVAEFTEAFF. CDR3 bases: TGTGCCAGCAGCTTAGTCGCAGAGTTCACTGAAGCTTTCTTT.

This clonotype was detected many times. CDR3 residues: CSARDPGGTEAGELFF. The CDR3 DNA reads TGCAGTGCTAGAGACCCCGGGGGGACTGAAGCCGGGGAGCTGTTTTTT. This chain joins TRBV20-1 and TRBJ2-2; 7 bases fit TRBD2. CDR3 size: 16 residues. The germline V gene has CDR1 DFQATT and CDR2 SNEGSKA (reference sequence). V shed 0 bases and J 6 bases; nucleotides not matched to a gene: 10.

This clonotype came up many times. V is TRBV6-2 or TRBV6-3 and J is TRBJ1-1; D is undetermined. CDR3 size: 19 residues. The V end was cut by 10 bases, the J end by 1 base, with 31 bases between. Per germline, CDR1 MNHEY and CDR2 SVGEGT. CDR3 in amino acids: CATHDHMSHMRHGNTEAFF. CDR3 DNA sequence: TGTGCCACCCACGACCATATGAGCCATATGAGGCATGGGAACACTGAAGCTTTCTTT.

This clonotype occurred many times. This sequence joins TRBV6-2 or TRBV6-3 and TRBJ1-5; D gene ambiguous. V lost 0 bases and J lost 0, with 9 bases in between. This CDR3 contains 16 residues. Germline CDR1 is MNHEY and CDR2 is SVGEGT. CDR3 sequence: CASSYSTPYSNQPQHF. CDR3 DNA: TGTGCCAGCAGTTACTCCACACCTTATAGCAATCAGCCCCAGCATTTT.

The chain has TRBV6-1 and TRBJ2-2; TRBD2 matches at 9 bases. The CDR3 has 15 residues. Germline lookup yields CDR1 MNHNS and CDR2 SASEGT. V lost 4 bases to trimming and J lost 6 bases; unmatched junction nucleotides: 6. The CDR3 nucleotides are TGTGCCAGCAGTGGGCTAGCGGGAATATCCGGGGAGCTGTTTTTT. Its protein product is CASSGLAGISGELFF.

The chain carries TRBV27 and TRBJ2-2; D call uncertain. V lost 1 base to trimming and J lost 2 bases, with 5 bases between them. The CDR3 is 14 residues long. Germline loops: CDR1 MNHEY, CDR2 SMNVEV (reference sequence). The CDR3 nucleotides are TGTGCCAGCAGTTTATTTGCCAACACCGGGGAGCTGTTTTTT. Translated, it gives CASSLFANTGELFF.

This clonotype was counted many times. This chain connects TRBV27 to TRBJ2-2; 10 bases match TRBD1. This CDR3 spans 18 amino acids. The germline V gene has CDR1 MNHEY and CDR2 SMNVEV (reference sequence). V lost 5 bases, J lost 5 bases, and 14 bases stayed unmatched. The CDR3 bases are TGTGCCAGCAGTACCCGGGACAGGGGCCGGAAGAGGACCGGGGAGCTGTTTTTT. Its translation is CASSTRDRGRKRTGELFF.

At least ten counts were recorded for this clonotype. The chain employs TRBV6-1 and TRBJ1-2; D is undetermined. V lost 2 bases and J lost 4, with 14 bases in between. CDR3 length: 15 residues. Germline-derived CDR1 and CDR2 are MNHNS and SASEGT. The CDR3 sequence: CASSEFIGPSYGYTF. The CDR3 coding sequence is TGTGCCAGCAGTGAATTTATAGGGCCCAGCTATGGCTACACCTTC.

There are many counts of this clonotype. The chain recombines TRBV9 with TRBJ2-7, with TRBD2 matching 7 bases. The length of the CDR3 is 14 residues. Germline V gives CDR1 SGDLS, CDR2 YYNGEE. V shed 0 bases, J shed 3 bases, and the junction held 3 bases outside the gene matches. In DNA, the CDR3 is TGTGCCAGCAGCGTAGCTCCGGGGGGCTACGAGCAGTACTTC. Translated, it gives CASSVAPGGYEQYF.

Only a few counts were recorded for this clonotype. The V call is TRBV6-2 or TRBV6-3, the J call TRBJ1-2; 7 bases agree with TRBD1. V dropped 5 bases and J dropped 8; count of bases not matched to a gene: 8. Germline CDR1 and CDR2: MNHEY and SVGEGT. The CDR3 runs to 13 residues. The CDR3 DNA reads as TGTGCCAGCAGTCCGGACAGGTGGGGAGGCTACACCTTC. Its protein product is CASSPDRWGGYTF.

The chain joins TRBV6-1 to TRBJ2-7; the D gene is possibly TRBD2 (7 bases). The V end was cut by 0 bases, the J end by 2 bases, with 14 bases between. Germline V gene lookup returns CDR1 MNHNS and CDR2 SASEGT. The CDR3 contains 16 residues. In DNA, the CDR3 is TGTGCCAGCAGTGAAGCGAGGGGGGGGCGGACCTACGAGCAGTACTTC. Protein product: CASSEARGGRTYEQYF.

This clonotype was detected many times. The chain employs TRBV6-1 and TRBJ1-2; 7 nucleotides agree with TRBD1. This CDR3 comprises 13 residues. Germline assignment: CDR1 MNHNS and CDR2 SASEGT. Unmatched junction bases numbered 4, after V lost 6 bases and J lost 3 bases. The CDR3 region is CASSRTGDYGYTF. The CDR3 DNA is TGTGCCAGCAGCCGAACAGGGGACTATGGCTACACCTTC.

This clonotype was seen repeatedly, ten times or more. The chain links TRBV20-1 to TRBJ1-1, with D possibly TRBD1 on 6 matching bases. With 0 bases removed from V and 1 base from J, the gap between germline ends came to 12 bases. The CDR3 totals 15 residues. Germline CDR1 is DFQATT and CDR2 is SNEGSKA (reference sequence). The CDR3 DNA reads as TGCAGTGCTAGAGAGCCTAGAGGGGGGAACACTGAAGCTTTCTTT. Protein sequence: CSAREPRGGNTEAFF.

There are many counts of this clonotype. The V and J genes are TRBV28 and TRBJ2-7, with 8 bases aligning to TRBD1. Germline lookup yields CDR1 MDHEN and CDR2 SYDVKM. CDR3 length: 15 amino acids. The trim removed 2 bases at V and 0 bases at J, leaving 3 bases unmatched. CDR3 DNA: TGTGCCAGCAGTTTAGACAGGGGACGCTCCTACGAGCAGTACTTC. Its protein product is CASSLDRGRSYEQYF.

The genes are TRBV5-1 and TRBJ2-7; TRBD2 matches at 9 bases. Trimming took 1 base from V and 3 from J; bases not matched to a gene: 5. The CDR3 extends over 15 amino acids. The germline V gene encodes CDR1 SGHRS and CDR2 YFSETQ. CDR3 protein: CASSLRLAGHYEQYF. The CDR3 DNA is TGCGCCAGCAGCTTGAGGCTAGCGGGACACTACGAGCAGTACTTC.